This passage covers 15 T cell receptor beta chains from one sample sequenced in a study of T cell responses to AZD1222 COVID-19 vaccine. Repertoires were generated with immunoSEQ multiplex PCR, while TCRdb's copy carries only in-frame clones and drops some. Of some 120,000 clones detected, approximately 88% appear once; the ten largest clones hold around 30%. Sample: peripheral blood, taken on day 0 of AZD1222 vaccination. These receptor sequences come from an adult in good health.

This clone showed up just once. The chain joins TRBV12-3 or TRBV12-4 to TRBJ1-5, with D unresolved. V was trimmed by 2 bases and J by 0 bases, leaving 2 bases between them. This CDR3 region has 13 residues. CDR3 protein: CASSLNSNQPQHF. CDR3 in DNA: TGTGCCAGCAGTTTAAATAGCAATCAGCCCCAGCATTTT.

The chain recombines TRBV3-1 (or the pseudogene TRBV3-2) with TRBJ1-2; a weak D match, TRBD1 (5 bases). CDR3 length: 15 amino acids. The V end was cut by 4 bases, the J end by 7 bases, with 19 bases between. The V gene's germline CDR1 is LGHDT and CDR2 YNNKEL (reference sequence). CDR3 nucleotide sequence: TGTGCCAGCAGCCTAAGGGACGAGGGAGGATTTGGCTACACCTTC. The encoded protein is CASSLRDEGGFGYTF.

This chain uses TRBV7-8 with TRBJ1-5; 7 bases map to TRBD1. With V trimmed by 5 bases and J by 5 bases, 12 bases remained unmatched. Per germline, CDR1 SGHVS and CDR2 FQNEAQ. The CDR3 loop spans 16 amino acids. Here the CDR3 DNA reads TGTGCCAGCAGCCAAATACCGGGACAGTTGTATCAGCCCCAGCATTTT. It encodes CASSQIPGQLYQPQHF.

The chain couples TRBV4-3 to TRBJ2-1; D is unresolved. The CDR3 is 13 residues long. Germline V gives CDR1 LGHNA, CDR2 YSLEER. Deletions cut 3 bases from V and 4 bases from J, with 7 bases between. The CDR3 reads CASSHGTYNEQFF. For the CDR3, the DNA is TGCGCCAGCAGCCATGGCACTTACAATGAGCAGTTCTTC.

A few counts support this clone. V usage is TRBV3-1 (or the pseudogene TRBV3-2) and J usage is TRBJ2-5, with a tentative D call TRBD2 (5 bases). Germline V gene lookup returns CDR1 LGHDT and CDR2 YNNKEL (reference sequence). CDR3 length: 13 residues. V lost 5 bases and J 7 bases, leaving 14 bases between the germline ends. The CDR3 here is CASSGSARGTQYF. CDR3 nucleotide sequence: TGTGCCAGCAGCGGTAGCGCCCGGGGGACCCAGTACTTC.

This rearrangement joins TRBV7-6 to TRBJ2-1; 7 nucleotides match TRBD1. CDR3 size: 15 residues. Trimming at V came to 5 bases and at J to 5 bases, leaving 9 bases not matched to a gene. Looked up from germline, CDR1 is SGHVS and CDR2 is FNYEAQ. The CDR3 here is CASSQDLTGDNEQFF. The CDR3 nucleotides are TGTGCCAGCAGCCAGGACCTCACAGGGGACAATGAGCAGTTCTTC.

The V gene is TRBV10-3, the J gene TRBJ1-1; D remains unclear. Germline V gene data show CDR1 as ENHRY and CDR2 as SYGVKD. This CDR3 contains 14 residues. V shed 2 bases and J shed 3 bases, with 10 bases lying between them. The CDR3 reads CAISEGSDYTEAFF. For the CDR3, the DNA is TGTGCCATCAGTGAGGGGAGCGACTACACTGAAGCTTTCTTT.

This chain uses TRBV2 with TRBJ2-3, with D perhaps matching TRBD1 or TRBD2 (5 bases each). Germline-derived CDR1 and CDR2 are SNHLY and FYNNEI. V dropped 6 bases and J dropped 4 bases, with 14 bases sitting between them. This CDR3 region has 14 residues. The CDR3 sequence: CASSRGHGADTQYF. Written as DNA, the CDR3 is TGTGCCAGCAGCCGGGGCCATGGCGCAGATACGCAGTATTTT.

This clone was seen a handful of times. The chain employs TRBV5-1 and TRBJ1-1; 9 positions match TRBD1. The trim removed 3 bases at V and 1 base at J, leaving 4 bases unmatched. CDR1 is SGHRS and CDR2 is YFSETQ in the germline V gene. This CDR3 region has 15 residues. CDR3 nucleotides: TGCGCCAGCAGCTCGGGACAGGGTCGGAACACTGAAGCTTTCTTT. Encoded protein: CASSSGQGRNTEAFF.

The V call is TRBV18, the J call TRBJ2-5; TRBD1 is a possible D gene (6 bases). Germline assignment: CDR1 KGHSH and CDR2 LQKENI. V dropped 2 bases and J dropped 0 bases, with 13 bases sitting between them. This CDR3 contains 16 residues. The DNA for the CDR3 is TGTGCCAGCTCACCAGGGGCACAGGGCGACCAAGAGACCCAGTACTTC. This gives the protein CASSPGAQGDQETQYF. Supplemented by reference TRBV18 and TRBJ2-5, the full variable domain reads NAGVMQNPRHLVRRRGQEARLRCSPMKGHSHVYWYRQLPEEGLKFMVYLQKENIIDESGMPKERFSAEFPKEGPSILRIQQVVRGDSAAYFCASSPGAQGDQETQYFGPGTRLLVL.

The gene calls are TRBV9 and TRBJ2-2; no clear D gene. V was trimmed by 0 bases and J by 6 bases, leaving 12 bases between them. Germline assignment: CDR1 SGDLS and CDR2 YYNGEE. The CDR3 has 15 residues. The CDR3 spells CASSVASSRPGELFF. The CDR3 bases are TGTGCCAGCAGCGTAGCTTCCAGCAGGCCCGGGGAGCTGTTTTTT.

The chain has TRBV21-1 and TRBJ2-7; the DNA was not compared with TRBD2, the D call given in the table. TRBV21-1 represents a pseudogene. The CDR3 is 14 residues long. The CDR3 protein is CASVTMLAFHEQYF. The CDR3 DNA is TGTGCCAGCGTAACTATGCTAGCCTTTCACGAGCAGTACTTC.

The rearrangement uses TRBV10-3 and TRBJ1-1; TRBD1 aligns across 8 bases. Germline V CDR1 and CDR2: ENHRY, SYGVKD. Losses at the gene ends were 7 bases for V and 4 bases for J; bases not matched to a gene: 5. The CDR3 is 13 amino acids. Here the CDR3 DNA reads TGTGCCATCACCCCGGACAGGGTCACTGAAGCTTTCTTT. Translated: CAITPDRVTEAFF.

V and J are TRBV7-3 and TRBJ1-1; 7 positions agree with TRBD1. V lost 7 bases and J lost 1; bases outside the gene matches: 6. This CDR3 is built from 14 residues. Germline lookup yields CDR1 SGHTA and CDR2 FQGTGA. CDR3 DNA sequence: TGTGCCAGCAACCTAGGGGGCCAGAACACTGAAGCTTTCTTT. Protein sequence: CASNLGGQNTEAFF.

This clone was observed a single time. The CDR3 spells CASSSTALANYGYTF. CDR3 coding DNA: TGTGCCAGCAGTTCCACAGCGTTGGCTAACTATGGCTACACCTTC. The genes are TRBV6-2 or TRBV6-3 and TRBJ1-2; D remains unclear. This CDR3 has 15 residues. Trimming cost V 4 bases and J 0 bases, with 12 bases left between them. CDR1 and CDR2 from the germline V gene are MNHEY and SVGEGT.